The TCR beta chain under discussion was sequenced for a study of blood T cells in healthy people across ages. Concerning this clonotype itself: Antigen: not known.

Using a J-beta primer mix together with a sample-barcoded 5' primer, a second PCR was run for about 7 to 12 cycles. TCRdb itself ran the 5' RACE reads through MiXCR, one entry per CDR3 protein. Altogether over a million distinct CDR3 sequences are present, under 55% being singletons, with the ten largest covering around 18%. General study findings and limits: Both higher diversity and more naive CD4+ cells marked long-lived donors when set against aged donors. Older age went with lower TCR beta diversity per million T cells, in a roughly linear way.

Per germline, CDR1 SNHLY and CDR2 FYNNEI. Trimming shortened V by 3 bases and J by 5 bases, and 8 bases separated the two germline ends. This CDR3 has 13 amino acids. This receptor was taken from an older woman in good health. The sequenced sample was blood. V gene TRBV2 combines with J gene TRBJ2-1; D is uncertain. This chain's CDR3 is CASSDNFDNEQFF. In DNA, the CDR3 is TGTGCCAGCAGTGACAATTTCGACAATGAGCAGTTCTTC.